This T cell receptor beta chain comes out of a study of shared clonotypes between healthy human individuals (dated by TCRdb to about 2020). Turning to the overall study: A couple of women and three men aged 18 to 49 years were included in the cohort. Different laboratories and diverse techniques were used to prepare libraries and sequence TCR repertoires, to increase sequencing depth and limit assay-specific biases. Each donor's leukapheresis produced roughly between roughly 0.9 and 8.9 billion PBMCs. To estimate repertoire size and how much clonotype sharing occurs between individuals, the study deeply sequenced the blood TCR repertoires of about five healthy adults. For each donor, three plates each were used for CD4 naive and CD4 memory, two plates were used for CD8 naive, and one plate was used for CD8 memory.

Broader findings and caveats from the paper: Based on pairwise subsampling, the degree of clonotype sharing among donors was expected to be affected by sequencing depth. Naive subsets generally had larger estimated clonotype richness than memory subsets did. Across four donors, approximately 5% of naive CD4, approximately 3.6% of naive CD8, 2.3% of memory CD4, and under 0.45% of memory CD8 clonotypes were shared. Even with the large sequencing depth, rarefaction of the sorted-subset datasets indicated that sequencing was incomplete. Because the study included only a small number of donors, the genetic and exposure-history diversity represented was limited. Compared with non-shared clonotypes, clonotypes shared by all four sorted-subset donors had higher generation probabilities. Sampling was restricted to blood, and TCR repertoires in tissues likely differ from the TCR repertoires found in blood.

Using the deep immunoSEQ assay, TCR CDR3 regions were amplified from genomic DNA by multiplex PCR. Genomic DNA extracted from each cell subset was distributed evenly over all wells of several immunoSEQ 96-well plates, and each plate served as one replicate. Each replicate PCR for sorted subsets received roughly 0.2 ug genomic DNA, equal to some 32,000 T cell genomes. The purified libraries were quantified using a Qubit 3.0 fluorometer, sized with a Bioanalyzer 2100, and then quantified again using the KAPA Library Quantification kit. A separate single-read 150-cycle Illumina NextSeq 550 flow cell was used to sequence each immunoSEQ 96-well plate. Per the source publication's procedure: Because only junctional sequences without quality scores were contained in the immunoSEQ output, filtering matching that applied to full-length reads could not be performed. To assign V/J genes and CDR3, sequences were annotated against IMGT germline references using PyIR, a Python wrapper for IgBLAST v1.9. Any read was removed if the V/J assignment was weak (E-value above 1e-6), the CDR3 was missing, or the read contained stop codons, out-of-frame junctions, or ambiguous translated residues. V3J clonotypes were defined by identical inferred V gene, J gene, and CDR3 amino acid sequence. To compute the percentage overlap between repertoires, the number of shared unique clonotypes was divided by the size of the smaller repertoire. Three approaches were used to assess repertoire richness: RTK rarefaction, the Chao1 estimator, and Recon v2.1 estimates of unobserved clonotypes. Generation probabilities for all TCRbeta clonotypes obtained by the gDNA method from several donors were computed using OLGA. TCRdb carries this immuneACCESS record with in-frame sequences only. Its versions omit some clonotypes, under half of them owing to an unresolved V gene in the studies checked, with the rest unexplained. V, J and clone size are those of that table, while D and trimming were read from the DNA. Recorded for this sample are under 2,500,000 clones; around 95% of them occurred a single time. The biggest ten clones account for roughly 0.13% of the sample.

Donors were healthy HIV-negative adults with no recently reported acute infections or vaccinations. Every donor was a Caucasian adult living in Nashville, Tennessee, USA. CD4+ T cells were enriched by magnetic negative selection, after which naive cells were positively selected on CD45RA and the negative fraction was taken as the memory subset. Blood was obtained by leukapheresis, after which PBMCs were separated by Ficoll-Histopaque density gradient centrifugation and cryopreserved in liquid nitrogen vapor phase. Analytical flow cytometry was used to check the purity and quantity of each magnetically sorted T cell population. Genomic DNA was isolated from each sorted fraction and quantified by UV absorbance on a Nanodrop 2000c. The CDR3 spans 14 residues, from the cysteine through the phenylalanine. The sequence is cut down to CDR3 DNA, 42 bases in frame from base 1. The germline V gene specifies SGHTA as CDR1 and FQGNSA as CDR2. The trim is 3 bases for V and 2 bases for J, with a gap of 11 bases between the germline ends.

About this clone itself: Its target antigen remains unknown. Per-base qualities were not stored, and no clone one base away is much larger.

The sequence was obtained from a man aged 18 to 29 in good health. The chain uses TRBV7-2 and TRBJ2-7; the D gene is perhaps TRBD2, on 6 matching bases. Sequences were obtained from naive CD4+ T cells sorted from blood. Per the publication, the cell subset or site label means: CD45RA+ positively selected. The DNA sequence is given as TGTGCCAGCAGCTTTAGCGGAGTCCCCTACGAGCAGTACTTC. This yields the protein CASSFSGVPYEQYF. The full variable domain, completed from the reference TRBV7-2 and TRBJ2-7 proteins outside the CDR3, reads GAGVSQSPSNKVTEKGKDVELRCDPISGHTALYWYRQSLGQGLEFLIYFQGNSAPDKSGLPSDRFSAERTGGSVSTLTIQRTQQEDSAVYLCASSFSGVPYEQYFGPGTRLTVT.